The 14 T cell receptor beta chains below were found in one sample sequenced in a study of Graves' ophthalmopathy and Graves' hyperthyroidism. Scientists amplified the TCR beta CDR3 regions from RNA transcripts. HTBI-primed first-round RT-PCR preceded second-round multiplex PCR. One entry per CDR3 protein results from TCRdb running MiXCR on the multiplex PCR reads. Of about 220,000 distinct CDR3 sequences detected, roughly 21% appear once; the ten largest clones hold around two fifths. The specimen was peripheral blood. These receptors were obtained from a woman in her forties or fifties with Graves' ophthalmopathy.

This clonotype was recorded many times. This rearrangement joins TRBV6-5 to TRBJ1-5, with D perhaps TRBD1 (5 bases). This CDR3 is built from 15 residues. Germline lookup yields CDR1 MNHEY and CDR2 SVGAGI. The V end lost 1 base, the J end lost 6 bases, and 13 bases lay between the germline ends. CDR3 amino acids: CASSYFRRDFQPQHF. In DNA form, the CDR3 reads TGTGCCAGCAGTTACTTTCGACGGGACTTTCAGCCCCAGCATTTT.

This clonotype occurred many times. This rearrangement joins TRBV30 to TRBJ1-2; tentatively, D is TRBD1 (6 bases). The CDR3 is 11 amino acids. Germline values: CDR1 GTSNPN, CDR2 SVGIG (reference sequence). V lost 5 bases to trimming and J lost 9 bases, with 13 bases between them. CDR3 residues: CAWFKRGSYTF. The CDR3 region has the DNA TGTGCCTGGTTCAAGAGGGGGAGCTACACCTTC.

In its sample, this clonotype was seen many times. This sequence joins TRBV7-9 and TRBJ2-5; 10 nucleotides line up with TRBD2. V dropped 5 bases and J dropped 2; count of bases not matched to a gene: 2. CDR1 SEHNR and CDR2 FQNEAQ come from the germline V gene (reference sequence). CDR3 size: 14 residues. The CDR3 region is CASSQLAGQETQYF. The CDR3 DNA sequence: TGTGCCAGCAGCCAACTAGCGGGGCAAGAGACCCAGTACTTC.

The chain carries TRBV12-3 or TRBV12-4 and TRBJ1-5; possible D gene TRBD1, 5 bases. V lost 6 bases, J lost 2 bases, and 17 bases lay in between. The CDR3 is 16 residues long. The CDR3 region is CASSSGHFERNQPQHF. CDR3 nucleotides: TGTGCCAGCAGCTCGGGGCATTTTGAGCGCAATCAGCCCCAGCATTTT.

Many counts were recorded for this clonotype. CDR3 loop: CASSIRTTYEQYF. Here the CDR3 DNA reads TGTGCCAGTAGTATTCGAACAACCTACGAGCAGTACTTC. The rearrangement uses TRBV19 and TRBJ2-7; D unclear. V shed 3 bases and J shed 2 bases, with 8 bases lying between them. In germline, CDR1 is LNHDA, CDR2 SQIVND (reference sequence). The CDR3 is made up of 13 amino acids.

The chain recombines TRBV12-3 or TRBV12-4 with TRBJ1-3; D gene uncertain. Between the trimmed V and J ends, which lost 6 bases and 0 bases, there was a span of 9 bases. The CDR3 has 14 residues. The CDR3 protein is CASRTYGSGNTIYF. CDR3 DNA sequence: TGTGCCAGCAGGACTTATGGCTCTGGAAACACCATATATTTT.

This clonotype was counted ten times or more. The CDR3 bases are TGTGCCAGCAGCTTACATACGATAGGGGCCAAAAACATTCAGTACTTC. This encodes CASSLHTIGAKNIQYF. This chain connects TRBV11-2 to TRBJ2-4, with no clear D. CDR1 SGHAT and CDR2 FQNNGV come from the germline V gene. The CDR3 has 16 residues. Trimming cost V 2 bases and J 1 base, with 12 bases left between them. Full variable domain (rest looked up from reference TRBV11-2 and TRBJ2-4): EAGVAQSPRYKIIEKRQSVAFWCNPISGHATLYWYQQILGQGPKLLIQFQNNGVVDDSQLPKDRFSAERLKGVDSTLKIQPAKLEDSAVYLCASSLHTIGAKNIQYFGAGTRLSVL.

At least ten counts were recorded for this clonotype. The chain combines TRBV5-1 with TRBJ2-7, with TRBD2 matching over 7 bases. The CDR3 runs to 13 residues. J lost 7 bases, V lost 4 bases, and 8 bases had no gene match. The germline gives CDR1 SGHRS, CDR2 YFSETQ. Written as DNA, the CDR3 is TGCGCCAGCAGCGAGGGAGGGCCTCGGGAGCAGTACTTC. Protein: CASSEGGPREQYF. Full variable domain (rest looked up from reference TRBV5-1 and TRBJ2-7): KAGVTQTPRYLIKTRGQQVTLSCSPISGHRSVSWYQQTPGQGLQFLFEYFSETQRNKGNFPGRFSGRQFSNSRSEMNVSTLELGDSALYLCASSEGGPREQYFGPGTRLTVT.

The CDR3 sequence is CASRPLQGQETQYF. In DNA form, the CDR3 reads TGTGCCAGCAGACCATTACAGGGCCAAGAGACCCAGTACTTC. The V and J genes are TRBV27 and TRBJ2-5, with a tentative D call TRBD1 (6 bases). Germline V gene sequence: CDR1 MNHEY, CDR2 SMNVEV (reference sequence). The length of the CDR3 is 14 residues. V dropped 6 bases and J dropped 1 base, with 12 bases sitting between them.

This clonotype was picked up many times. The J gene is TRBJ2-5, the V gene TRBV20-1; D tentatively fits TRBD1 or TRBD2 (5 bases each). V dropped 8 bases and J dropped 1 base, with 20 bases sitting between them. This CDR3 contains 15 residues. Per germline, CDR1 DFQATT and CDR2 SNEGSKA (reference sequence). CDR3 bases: TGCAGTCCTTCCCCGGGGACGGGGTTCCAAGAGACCCAGTACTTC. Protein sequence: CSPSPGTGFQETQYF.

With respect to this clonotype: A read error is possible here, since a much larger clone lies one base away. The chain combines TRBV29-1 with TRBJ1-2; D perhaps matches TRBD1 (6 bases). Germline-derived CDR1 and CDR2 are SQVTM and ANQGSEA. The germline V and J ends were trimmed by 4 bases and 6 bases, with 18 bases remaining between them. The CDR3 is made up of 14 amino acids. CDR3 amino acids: CSVGAAGATHGYTF. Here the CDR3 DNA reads TGCAGCGTTGGGGCTGCAGGGGCTACCCATGGCTACACCTTC.

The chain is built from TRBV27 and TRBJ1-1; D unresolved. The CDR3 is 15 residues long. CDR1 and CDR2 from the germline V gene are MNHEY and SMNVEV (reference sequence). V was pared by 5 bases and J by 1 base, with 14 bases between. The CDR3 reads CASSPDSVRNTEAFF. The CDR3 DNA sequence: TGTGCCAGCAGTCCGGACTCGGTGCGGAACACTGAAGCTTTCTTT.

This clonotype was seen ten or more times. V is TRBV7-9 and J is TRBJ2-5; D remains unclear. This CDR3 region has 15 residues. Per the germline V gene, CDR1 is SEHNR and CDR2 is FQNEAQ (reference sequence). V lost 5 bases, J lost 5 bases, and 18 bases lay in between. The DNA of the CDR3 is TGTGCCAGCAGCGCTTCGACCCCTTTGCTGGAGACCCAGTACTTC. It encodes CASSASTPLLETQYF.

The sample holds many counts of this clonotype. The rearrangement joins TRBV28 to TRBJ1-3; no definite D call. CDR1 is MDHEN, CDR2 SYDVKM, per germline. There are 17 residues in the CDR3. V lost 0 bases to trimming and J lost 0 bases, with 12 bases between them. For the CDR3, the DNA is TGTGCCAGCAGTTTATGGGACGAAGCCCTCTCTGGAAACACCATATATTTT. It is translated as CASSLWDEALSGNTIYF.